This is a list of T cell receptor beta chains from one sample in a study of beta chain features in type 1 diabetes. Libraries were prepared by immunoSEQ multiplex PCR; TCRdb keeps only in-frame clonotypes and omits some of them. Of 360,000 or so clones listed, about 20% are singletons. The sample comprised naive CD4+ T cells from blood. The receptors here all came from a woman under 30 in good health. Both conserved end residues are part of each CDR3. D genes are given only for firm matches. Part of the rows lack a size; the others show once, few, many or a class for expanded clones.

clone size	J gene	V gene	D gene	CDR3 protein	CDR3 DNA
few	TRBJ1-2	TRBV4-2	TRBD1	CASSKGQGATDYGYTF	TGTGCCAGCAGCAAGGGACAGGGGGCGACGGACTATGGCTACACCTTC
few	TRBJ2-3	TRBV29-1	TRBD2	CSVEASGASGTNRDTQYF	TGCAGCGTTGAAGCCTCGGGGGCTAGCGGGACAAATCGGGATACGCAGTATTTT
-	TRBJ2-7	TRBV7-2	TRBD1	CASTLAGTGVHYEQYF	TGTGCCAGCACCCTCGCCGGGACAGGGGTACACTACGAGCAGTACTTC
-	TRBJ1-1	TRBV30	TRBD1	CAWSFSFRGIRNTEAFF	TGTGCCTGGAGTTTTTCCTTCAGGGGGATCAGGAACACTGAAGCTTTCTTT
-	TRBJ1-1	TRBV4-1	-	CASSLARRSGTEAFF	TGCGCCAGCAGCCTGGCTAGGCGATCTGGCACTGAAGCTTTCTTT
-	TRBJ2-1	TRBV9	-	CASSSTVGSYNEQFF	TGTGCCAGCAGCTCTACAGTCGGCTCCTACAATGAGCAGTTCTTC
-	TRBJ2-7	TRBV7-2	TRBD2	CASSLEFSGRAYEQYF	TGTGCCAGCAGCTTAGAGTTTAGCGGGAGGGCCTACGAGCAGTACTTC
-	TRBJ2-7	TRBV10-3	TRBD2	CAISDIAGVGEQYF	TGTGCCATCAGTGACATAGCGGGAGTTGGCGAGCAGTACTTC
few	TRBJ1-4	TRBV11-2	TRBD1	CASSRGQGGSEKLFF	TGTGCCAGCAGCCGGGGACAGGGCGGAAGCGAAAAACTGTTTTTT
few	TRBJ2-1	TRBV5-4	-	CASSLGGPVGNEQFF	TGTGCCAGCAGCTTGGGAGGGCCAGTAGGCAATGAGCAGTTCTTC
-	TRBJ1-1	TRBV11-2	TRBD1	CASSKILLRDRVLAFF	TGTGCCAGCAGCAAAATACTCCTCCGGGACAGGGTATTAGCTTTCTTT
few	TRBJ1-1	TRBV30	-	CAGRFKGLENTEAFF	TGTGCCGGAAGATTTAAGGGGTTGGAGAACACTGAAGCTTTCTTT
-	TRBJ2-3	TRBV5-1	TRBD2	CASSLFSGRAVTQYF	TGCGCCAGCAGCTTATTTAGCGGGAGGGCCGTTACGCAGTATTTT
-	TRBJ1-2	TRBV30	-	CAWSFDRSYGYTF	TGTGCCTGGAGTTTTGACAGATCCTATGGCTACACCTTC
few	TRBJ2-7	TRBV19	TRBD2	CASSTSRLAGVSSYEQYF	TGTGCCAGTAGTACTTCACGACTAGCGGGAGTTTCCTCCTACGAGCAGTACTTC
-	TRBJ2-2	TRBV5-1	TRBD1	CASSSPGQGNTGELFF	TGCGCCAGCAGCTCACCTGGACAGGGGAACACCGGGGAGCTGTTTTTT
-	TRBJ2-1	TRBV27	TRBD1	CASSLGWAGGEQFF	TGTGCCAGCAGTTTAGGTTGGGCAGGGGGAGAGCAGTTCTTC
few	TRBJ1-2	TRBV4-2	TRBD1	CASSSPGQGLYGYTF	TGTGCCAGCAGCTCGCCGGGACAGGGACTCTATGGCTACACCTTC
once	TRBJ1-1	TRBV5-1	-	CASSVKLGGAESRNTEAFF	TGCGCCAGCAGCGTGAAACTGGGGGGGGCGGAGAGTAGGAACACTGAAGCTTTCTTT
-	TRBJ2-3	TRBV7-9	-	CASSLARWEPADTQYF	TGTGCCAGCAGCTTAGCTCGGTGGGAGCCCGCAGATACGCAGTATTTT
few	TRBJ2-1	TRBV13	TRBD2	CASSSARISGSRNEQFF	TGTGCCAGCAGCTCCGCTCGGATTAGCGGGAGTCGCAATGAGCAGTTCTTC
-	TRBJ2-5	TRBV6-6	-	CASSLTPGGETQYF	TGTGCCAGCAGCCTCACCCCAGGGGGGGAGACCCAGTACTTC
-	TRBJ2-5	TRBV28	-	CASGTQYQETQYF	TGTGCCAGCGGGACTCAGTACCAAGAGACCCAGTACTTC
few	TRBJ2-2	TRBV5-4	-	CASSSVLPGELFF	TGTGCCAGCAGCTCGGTCCTCCCCGGGGAGCTGTTTTTT
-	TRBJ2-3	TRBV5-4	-	CASSLDLSTDTQYF	TGTGCCAGCAGCTTGGACTTAAGCACAGATACGCAGTATTTT
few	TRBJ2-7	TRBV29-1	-	CSARGLQGSGEQYF	TGCAGCGCCCGGGGGCTACAGGGGTCCGGAGAGCAGTACTTC
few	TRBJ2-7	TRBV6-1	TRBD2	CASSEGTSGIFSYEQYF	TGTGCCAGCAGTGAAGGGACTAGCGGGATCTTCTCCTACGAGCAGTACTTC
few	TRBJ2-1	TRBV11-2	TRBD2	CASTRGGIDEQFF	TGTGCCAGCACCCGGGGGGGTATCGATGAGCAGTTCTTC
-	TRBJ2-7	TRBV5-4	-	CASSSPGGSEQYF	TGTGCCAGCAGCTCCCCCGGAGGCTCCGAGCAGTACTTC
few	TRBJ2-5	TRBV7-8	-	CASSIGQLETQYF	TGTGCCAGCAGCATAGGACAGTTGGAGACCCAGTACTTC
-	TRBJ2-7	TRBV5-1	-	CASSSTTYEQYF	TGCGCCAGCAGCTCAACAACCTACGAGCAGTACTTC
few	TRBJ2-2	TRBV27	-	CASRPFGNTGELFF	TGTGCCAGCAGACCTTTCGGGAACACCGGGGAGCTGTTTTTT
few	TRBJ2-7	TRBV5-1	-	CASSPDSFEQYF	TGCGCCAGCAGCCCGGACTCCTTCGAGCAGTACTTC
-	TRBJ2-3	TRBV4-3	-	CASSQGRHTDTQYF	TGCGCCAGCAGCCAAGGGCGGCACACAGATACGCAGTATTTT
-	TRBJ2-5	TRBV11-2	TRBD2	CASSLEGTRGQETQYF	TGTGCCAGCAGCTTAGAAGGGACTAGGGGGCAAGAGACCCAGTACTTC
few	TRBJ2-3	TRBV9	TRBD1	CASSDRSGTASTDTQYF	TGTGCCAGCAGCGATCGTTCCGGGACAGCCAGCACAGATACGCAGTATTTT
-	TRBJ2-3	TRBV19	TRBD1	CASSIKGTGATDTQYF	TGTGCCAGTAGTATAAAAGGGACAGGGGCCACAGATACGCAGTATTTT
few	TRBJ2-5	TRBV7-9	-	CASSFEAAGRTQYF	TGTGCCAGCAGCTTTGAGGCCGCGGGGAGGACCCAGTACTTC
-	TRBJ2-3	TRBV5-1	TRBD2	CASSLVVTSNPDTQYF	TGCGCCAGCAGCTTGGTGGTGACTAGCAACCCAGATACGCAGTATTTT
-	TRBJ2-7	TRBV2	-	CASRGDGAYEQYF	TGTGCCAGCAGGGGAGACGGAGCCTACGAGCAGTACTTC
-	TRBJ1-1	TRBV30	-	CAWRGGAIEAFF	TGTGCCTGGAGAGGGGGGGCAATTGAAGCTTTCTTT